This entry features one T cell receptor beta chain sequence. This clonotype was recorded a few times. Its specific antigen is unknown. No quality values exist for individual bases; no much larger clone is one base distant. The label giving this sample's treatment or condition can be read as: live attenuated yellow fever vaccine strain. At each blood-draw timepoint, two biological replicates of bulk PBMCs were obtained. A standard Ficoll-Paque protocol was used to isolate PBMCs from peripheral blood. TriZol was used to extract RNA from bulk PBMCs, CD4 and CD8 fractions, and dextramer-positive and dextramer-negative fractions. This record belongs to a study of T cells after yellow fever vaccination (dated by TCRdb to the late 2010s). Background on the whole study: The SMART-Seq v4 Ultra Low Input RNA kit was used to prepare libraries from fractions with low cell numbers. To follow T-cell clones before and after primary and booster YFV17D yellow fever vaccination, bulk TCR alpha and beta repertoires were sequenced over time. Two healthy male donors made up the cohort, one aged 18 to 29 years and the other aged 30 to 39 years. Blood was drawn at multiple timepoints before and after primary and secondary immunization, with bulk PBMC replicates and cell subsets isolated. Beyond this particular receptor, the publication reports: A small share of clonotypes occurred in both CD4 and CD8 compartments, likely arising from convergent recombination. After the booster, most clones that had expanded after primary vaccination were detected again (approximately 96% of CD4 and around nine tenths of CD8), suggesting broad maintenance of memory. Computational filtering was required because FACS-sorted repertoires could contain abundant contaminating clonotypes from the bulk population. The secondary T-cell response was weaker than the primary response but faster, peaking on day 5 instead of day 15. The study included only two donors, which limits how far the findings can be generalized.

V and J are truncated by 4 bases and 4 bases respectively, leaving an intervening sequence of 8 bases. Including cysteine and phenylalanine, the CDR3 has 13 amino acids. CDR3 DNA is the only sequence kept; it has 39 bases, read in frame from the first base. CDR1 and CDR2 (SGHTA, FQGTGA) derive from the germline V gene. TCR cDNA was synthesized by 5'RACE template switching, which introduced a universal primer site and unique molecular identifiers. cDNA synthesis was primed from both the TCR alpha and TCR beta constant segments. Library amplification used two PCR steps, and the second PCR step added sample barcodes and sequencing adapters. Sequencing of libraries was done on Illumina HiSeq 2500 (2x100 bp) or NovaSeq (2x150 bp). The original pipeline was this. MIGEC was used to demultiplex reads and collapse the reads into UMI consensus sequences, and MiXCR was used for V(D)J alignment. Vaccine-responding clonotypes were defined with edgeR using replicate PBMC samples, requiring FDR below 0.01 and a log2 fold change above 5 up to day 15. Each bulk clonotype received a CD4 or CD8 identity based on whether the sequenced CD4 or CD8 repertoire contained that clonotype at higher abundance. Starting from the raw public reads, TCRdb applied fastp trimming at Q25, assembled clones with MiXCR and retained in-frame beta chains. Merged by CDR3 protein, the rows form single entries marked with the most common genes and DNA. TCRdb's processing, not the authors', yielded these V and J calls. Here the sample has under 600,000 distinct CDR3 sequences; about 13% occur a single time. The ten largest clones add up to about 14% of the sample.

The sequence came from a man aged 25-45 years who received the YFV17D yellow fever vaccine. This chain is built from TRBV7-3 and TRBJ2-1, with the D gene call left open. Sequencing used PBMCs, obtained on the day of the yellow fever booster vaccination. The CDR3 amino acid sequence is: CASSSALYNEQFF. The DNA is TGTGCCAGCAGCTCGGCGCTTTACAATGAGCAGTTCTTC.